One and the same sample provided the 22 T cell receptor beta chains below, sequenced in a study of shared clonotypes between healthy human individuals. Terminally differentiated effector memory CD45RA+ cells were excluded by CCR7 positive selection of CD45RO-negative cells. Profiling relied on immunoSEQ multiplex PCR, and the TCRdb table lists in-frame clones only, not all of them. The sample lists some 2,100,000 clones, just over 90% seen once, with around 1.7% in the top ten. Sample: naive CD8+ T cells from PBMCs. The source is a man aged 18 to 35 in good health. Some clones in this sample may be carry-over from other donors' samples.

Concerning this clone: In the same sample, other DNA sequences code for this CDR3. The chain joins TRBV9 to TRBJ2-7; 8 bases are a match to TRBD2. The germline CDR1 and CDR2 sequences are SGDLS and YYNGEE. The ends lost 0 bases at V and 5 bases at J; junction bases unmatched: 10. This CDR3 region has 16 residues. The CDR3 DNA follows: TGTGCCAGCAGCGTAGTCGCGGGAGGAGGGCTGGACGAGCAGTACTTC. Encoded protein: CASSVVAGGGLDEQYF.

This clone was seen only once. This chain connects TRBV11-3 to TRBJ2-1; unclear D gene. The CDR3 sequence is 13 residues long. Germline V gene data show CDR1 as SGHNT and CDR2 as YENEEA. V was cut by 5 bases and J by 5 bases, with 10 bases left in between. CDR3 sequence: CASSGNWDNEQFF. CDR3 bases: TGTGCCAGCAGCGGTAACTGGGACAATGAGCAGTTCTTC.

This chain uses TRBV7-9 with TRBJ1-4; tentative D call: TRBD1 (6 bases). Germline assignment: CDR1 SEHNR and CDR2 FQNEAQ (reference sequence). The ends were cut back, 5 bases at V and 4 bases at J, with 20 bases in the middle. The CDR3 totals 17 residues. CDR3 bases: TGTGCCAGCAGCCCGAGTCGCAGGGGTGGCAGTAATGAAAAACTGTTTTTT. Protein product: CASSPSRRGGSNEKLFF.

This chain's CDR3 is CASSKGQQDEQYF. CDR3 nucleotides: TGTGCCAGCAGCAAAGGCCAGCAAGACGAGCAGTACTTC. The V gene is TRBV21-1, the J gene TRBJ2-7. TRBV21-1 is a pseudogene locus. The CDR3 is 13 residues long.

The chain recombines TRBV4-1 with TRBJ1-2; D perhaps matches TRBD1 (5 bases). The V end lost 4 bases, the J end lost 8 bases, and 20 bases lay between the germline ends. Germline lookup yields CDR1 MGHRA and CDR2 YSYEKL. This CDR3 contains 15 residues. CDR3 residues: CASSPRGEAQGGYTF. CDR3 nucleotides: TGCGCCAGCAGCCCCAGAGGGGAAGCCCAAGGAGGCTACACCTTC.

The chain carries TRBV4-2 and TRBJ1-1; D perhaps matches TRBD1 (6 bases). CDR3 size: 18 residues. Germline-derived CDR1 and CDR2 are LGHNA and YNFKEQ. V lost 1 base and J lost 0, with 18 bases in between. The CDR3 DNA sequence: TGTGCCAGCAGCCAAGCCCCCCCAGGGGCACTGGTGAACACTGAAGCTTTCTTT. Its protein is CASSQAPPGALVNTEAFF.

Worth noting for this clone: This same CDR3 is encoded by further DNA sequences in the sample. This chain connects TRBV29-1 to TRBJ2-1, with TRBD2 matching 9 bases. V was pared by 7 bases and J by 6 bases, with 13 bases of the junction left unmatched. There are 15 residues in the CDR3. CDR1 and CDR2 from the germline V gene are SQVTM and ANQGSEA. Written as DNA, the CDR3 is TGCAGCGCACTCGGGGCGGGAGGGCCGGGCAATGAGCAGTTCTTC. This codes for CSALGAGGPGNEQFF.

The V and J genes are TRBV4-1 and TRBJ1-2; TRBD1 might be the D (6 bases). The CDR3 extends over 16 amino acids. V was pared by 1 base and J by 4 bases, with 16 bases between. Germline V CDR1 and CDR2: MGHRA, YSYEKL. The CDR3 is CASSQVVSGTSYGYTF. In DNA form, the CDR3 reads TGCGCCAGCAGCCAAGTAGTATCCGGGACATCCTATGGCTACACCTTC.

This clone was observed once. The chain carries TRBV7-9 and TRBJ2-5, with D possibly called TRBD1 or TRBD2 (6 bases each). The CDR3 length is 16 residues. V lost 1 base and J lost 5, with 17 bases in between. In germline, CDR1 is SEHNR, CDR2 FQNEAQ (reference sequence). The CDR3 reads CASSLVVIRGQETQYF. The CDR3 region has the DNA TGTGCCAGCAGCTTAGTGGTCATCCGGGGGCAGGAGACCCAGTACTTC.

Of note for this clone: Within the sample, other DNA sequences also encode this same CDR3. This chain joins TRBV4-1 and TRBJ2-7, with no clear D. Germline V gene sequence: CDR1 MGHRA, CDR2 YSYEKL. Deletions cut 0 bases from V and 0 bases from J, with 6 bases between. This CDR3 is built from 14 residues. The CDR3 spells CASSQDPVSYEQYF. The CDR3 region has the DNA TGCGCCAGCAGCCAAGATCCAGTCTCCTACGAGCAGTACTTC.

The chain employs TRBV14 and TRBJ1-2; no definite D call. The CDR3 runs 13 residues. CDR1 and CDR2 from the germline V gene are SGHDN and FVKESK. V dropped 0 bases and J dropped 6 bases, with 8 bases sitting between them. CDR3: CASSQDWADGYTF. DNA for the CDR3: TGTGCCAGCAGCCAAGATTGGGCAGATGGCTACACCTTC.

The V gene is TRBV5-1, the J gene TRBJ2-7; the match to TRBD2 covers 11 bases. V shed 2 bases and J 4 bases; nucleotides not matched to a gene: 5. This CDR3 contains 15 residues. Germline V gene data show CDR1 as SGHRS and CDR2 as YFSETQ. CDR3 sequence: CASSFSGTSGYEQYF. As DNA, the CDR3 is TGCGCCAGCAGCTTTTCCGGGACTAGCGGTTACGAGCAGTACTTC.

The rearrangement links TRBV4-1 to TRBJ1-5, with D possibly being TRBD1 (5 bases). Trimming took off 0 bases at V and 6 bases at J, with 18 bases between the two ends. This CDR3 has 17 amino acids. CDR1 is MGHRA, CDR2 YSYEKL, per germline. The CDR3 region has the DNA TGCGCCAGCAGCCAAGACTGGGGCAGGAGCCCGGGTCAGCCCCAGCATTTT. As protein: CASSQDWGRSPGQPQHF.

This clone has only a few counts. Other DNA variants within this sample encode the same CDR3. The chain carries TRBV9 and TRBJ1-1; tentative D call: TRBD1 (6 bases). Germline-derived CDR1 and CDR2 are SGDLS and YYNGEE. CDR3 length: 14 residues. The V gene lost 0 bases and the J gene lost 1 base, with 7 bases spanning the gap. The CDR3 here is CASSVEGGNTEAFF. Here the CDR3 DNA reads TGTGCCAGCAGCGTAGAAGGGGGGAACACTGAAGCTTTCTTT.

This clone was detected only once. CDR3 DNA: TGTGCCAGCAGTTTAACTAGCGGGATTTACGAGCAGTACTTC. Its protein product is CASSLTSGIYEQYF. The V and J genes are TRBV28 and TRBJ2-7, with 10 bases matching TRBD2. The CDR3 extends over 14 amino acids. CDR1 and CDR2 (germline): MDHEN, SYDVKM. V gave up 2 bases and J gave up 4 bases; unmatched junction bases: 2.

The rearrangement links TRBV30 to TRBJ2-1; D remains unclear. The V end lost 2 bases, the J end lost 8 bases, and 4 bases lay between the germline ends. Germline V gene sequence: CDR1 GTSNPN, CDR2 SVGIG (reference sequence). The CDR3 extends over 10 amino acids. The CDR3 bases are TGTGCCTGGAGTTTGGATGAGCAGTTCTTC. Its protein product is CAWSLDEQFF.

The chain joins TRBV10-1 to TRBJ2-1, with 11 bases identical to TRBD2. CDR1 is WNHNN, CDR2 SYGVQD, per germline (reference sequence). V lost 4 bases to trimming and J lost 8 bases; unmatched junction nucleotides: 10. This CDR3 region has 16 residues. The CDR3 sequence: CASSGTGTSGGYEQFF. DNA for the CDR3: TGCGCCAGCAGTGGCACCGGGACTAGCGGAGGTTATGAGCAGTTCTTC.

The CDR3 bases are TGTGCCAGCAGCTTAGGACCAGGGGTAGATACGCAGTATTTT. It translates to CASSLGPGVDTQYF. The rearrangement joins TRBV11-2 to TRBJ2-3; maybe TRBD1 (6 bases). The V gene's germline CDR1 is SGHAT and CDR2 FQNNGV. CDR3 size: 14 residues. Trimming took off 1 base at V and 5 bases at J, with 10 bases between the two ends.

The chain is built from TRBV18 and TRBJ1-1; D call uncertain. This CDR3 is built from 15 residues. CDR1 is KGHSH, CDR2 LQKENI, per germline. Deletions cut 2 bases from V and 1 base from J, with 11 bases between. The CDR3 region has the DNA TGTGCCAGCTCACCAGGAAGGCACCCGAACACTGAAGCTTTCTTT. Its protein is CASSPGRHPNTEAFF. Full variable domain (remainder filled in from reference TRBV18 and TRBJ1-1): NAGVMQNPRHLVRRRGQEARLRCSPMKGHSHVYWYRQLPEEGLKFMVYLQKENIIDESGMPKERFSAEFPKEGPSILRIQQVVRGDSAAYFCASSPGRHPNTEAFFGQGTRLTVV.

The J gene is TRBJ2-7, the V gene TRBV9; 8 bases are a match to TRBD2. Trimming took 4 bases from V and 0 from J; bases not matched to a gene: 6. The length of the CDR3 is 15 residues. Germline lookup yields CDR1 SGDLS and CDR2 YYNGEE. CDR3 loop: CASSQSGSASYEQYF. For the CDR3, the DNA is TGTGCCAGCAGCCAAAGCGGGAGTGCCTCCTACGAGCAGTACTTC.

This clone was counted between two and nine times. The chain is built from TRBV13 and TRBJ1-4, with a possible D match to TRBD1 (5 bases). V lost 8 bases and J 5 bases, leaving 6 bases between the germline ends. This CDR3 has 11 amino acids. Germline CDR1 PRHDT, CDR2 FYEKMQ (reference sequence). The CDR3 nucleotides read TGTGCCAGCGGGGGGAATGAAAAACTGTTTTTT. Its translation is CASGGNEKLFF.

This chain uses TRBV9 with TRBJ1-4; D remains ambiguous. Germline CDR1 SGDLS, CDR2 YYNGEE. V was clipped by 4 bases and J by 7 bases, with 17 bases between them. CDR3 length: 15 amino acids. CDR3 DNA sequence: TGTGCCAGCAGCCCTCGGACCTTCGAAGGTGAAAAACTGTTTTTT. Its protein product is CASSPRTFEGEKLFF.